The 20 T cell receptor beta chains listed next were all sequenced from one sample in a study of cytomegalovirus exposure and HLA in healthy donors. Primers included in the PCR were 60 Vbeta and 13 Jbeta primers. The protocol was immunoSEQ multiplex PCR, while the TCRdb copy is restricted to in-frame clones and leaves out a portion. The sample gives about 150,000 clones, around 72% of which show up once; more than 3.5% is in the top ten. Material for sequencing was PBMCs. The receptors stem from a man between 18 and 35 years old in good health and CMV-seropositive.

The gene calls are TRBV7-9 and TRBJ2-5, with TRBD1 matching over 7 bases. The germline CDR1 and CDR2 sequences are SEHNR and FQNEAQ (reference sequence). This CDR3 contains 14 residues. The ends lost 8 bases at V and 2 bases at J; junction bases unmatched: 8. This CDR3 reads CASRGQSYQETQYF. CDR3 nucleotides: TGTGCCAGCCGGGGACAGAGTTATCAAGAGACCCAGTACTTC.

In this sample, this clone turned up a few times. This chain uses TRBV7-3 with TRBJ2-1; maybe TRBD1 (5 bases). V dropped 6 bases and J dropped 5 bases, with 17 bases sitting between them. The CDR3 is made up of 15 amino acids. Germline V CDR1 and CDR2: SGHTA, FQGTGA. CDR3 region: CASSLRQNTNNEQFF. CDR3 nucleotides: TGTGCCAGCAGTCTGAGACAGAATACAAACAATGAGCAGTTCTTC.

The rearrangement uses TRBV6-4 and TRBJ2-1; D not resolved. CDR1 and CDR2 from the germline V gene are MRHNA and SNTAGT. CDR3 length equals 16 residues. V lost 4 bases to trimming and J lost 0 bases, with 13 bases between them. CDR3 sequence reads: CASSAIALSSYNEQFF. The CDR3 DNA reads TGTGCCAGCAGTGCGATAGCCCTGAGCTCCTACAATGAGCAGTTCTTC.

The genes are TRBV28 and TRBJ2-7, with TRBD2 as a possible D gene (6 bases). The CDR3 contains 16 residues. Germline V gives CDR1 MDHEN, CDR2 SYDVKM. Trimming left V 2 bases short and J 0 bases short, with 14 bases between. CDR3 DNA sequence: TGTGCCAGCAGTTTAGCCGGGGGACTGATCTCCTACGAGCAGTACTTC. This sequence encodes CASSLAGGLISYEQYF.

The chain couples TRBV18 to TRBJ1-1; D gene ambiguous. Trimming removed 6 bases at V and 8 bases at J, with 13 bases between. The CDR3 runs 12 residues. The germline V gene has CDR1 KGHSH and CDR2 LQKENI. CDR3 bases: TGTGCCAGCTCTCCAGACACGCCCGAAGCTTTCTTT. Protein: CASSPDTPEAFF. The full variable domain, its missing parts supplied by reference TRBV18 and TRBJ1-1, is NAGVMQNPRHLVRRRGQEARLRCSPMKGHSHVYWYRQLPEEGLKFMVYLQKENIIDESGMPKERFSAEFPKEGPSILRIQQVVRGDSAAYFCASSPDTPEAFFGQGTRLTVV.

In nucleotides, the CDR3 is TGTGCCAGCGGACAGGGGAATCAGCCCCAGCATTTT. Amino acid sequence: CASGQGNQPQHF. The chain couples TRBV25-1 to TRBJ1-5, with 9 nucleotides matching TRBD1. Per the germline V gene, CDR1 is MGHDK and CDR2 is SYGVNS. V shed 8 bases, J shed 4 bases, and the junction held 0 bases outside the gene matches. There are 12 residues in the CDR3.

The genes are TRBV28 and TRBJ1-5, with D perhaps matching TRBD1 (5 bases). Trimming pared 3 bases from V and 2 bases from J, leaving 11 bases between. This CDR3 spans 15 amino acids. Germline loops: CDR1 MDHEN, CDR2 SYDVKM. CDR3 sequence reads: CASSFGGSGNQPQHF. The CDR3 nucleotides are TGTGCCAGCAGTTTTGGGGGGAGCGGCAATCAGCCCCAGCATTTT.

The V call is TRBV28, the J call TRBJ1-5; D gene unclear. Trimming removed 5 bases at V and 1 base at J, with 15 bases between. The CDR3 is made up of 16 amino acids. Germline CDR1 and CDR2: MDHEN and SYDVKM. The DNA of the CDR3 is TGTGCCAGCAGTGTGGTGGGCCGACCCAGCAATCAGCCCCAGCATTTT. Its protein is CASSVVGRPSNQPQHF.

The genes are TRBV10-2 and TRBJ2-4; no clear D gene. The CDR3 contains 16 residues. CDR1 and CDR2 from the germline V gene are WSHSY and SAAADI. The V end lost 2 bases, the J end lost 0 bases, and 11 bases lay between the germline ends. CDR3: CASSELASLAKNIQYF. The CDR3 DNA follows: TGCGCCAGCAGTGAGCTGGCCAGTCTAGCCAAAAACATTCAGTACTTC.

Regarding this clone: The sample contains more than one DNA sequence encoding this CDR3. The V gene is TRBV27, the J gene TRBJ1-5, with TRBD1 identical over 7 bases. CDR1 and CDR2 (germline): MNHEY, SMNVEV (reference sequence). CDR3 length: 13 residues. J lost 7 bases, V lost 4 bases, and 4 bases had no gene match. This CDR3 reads CASSSTGVQPQHF. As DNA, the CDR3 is TGTGCCAGCAGTTCTACAGGGGTACAGCCCCAGCATTTT.

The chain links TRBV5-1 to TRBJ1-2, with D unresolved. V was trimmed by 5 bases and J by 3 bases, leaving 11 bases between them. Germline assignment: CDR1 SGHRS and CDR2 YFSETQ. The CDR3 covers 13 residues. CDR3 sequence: CASRIATDYGYTF. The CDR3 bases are TGCGCCAGCAGGATCGCAACTGACTATGGCTACACCTTC. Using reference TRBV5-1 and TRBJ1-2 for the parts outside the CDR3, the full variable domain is KAGVTQTPRYLIKTRGQQVTLSCSPISGHRSVSWYQQTPGQGLQFLFEYFSETQRNKGNFPGRFSGRQFSNSRSEMNVSTLELGDSALYLCASRIATDYGYTFGSGTRLTVV.

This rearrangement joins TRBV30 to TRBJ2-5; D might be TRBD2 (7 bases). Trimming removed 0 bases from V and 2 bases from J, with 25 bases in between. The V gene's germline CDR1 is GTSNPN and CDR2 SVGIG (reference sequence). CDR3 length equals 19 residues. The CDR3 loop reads CAWSVSGGKYRDRQETQYF. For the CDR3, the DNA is TGTGCCTGGAGTGTTTCGGGGGGCAAATACAGAGATCGACAAGAGACCCAGTACTTC.

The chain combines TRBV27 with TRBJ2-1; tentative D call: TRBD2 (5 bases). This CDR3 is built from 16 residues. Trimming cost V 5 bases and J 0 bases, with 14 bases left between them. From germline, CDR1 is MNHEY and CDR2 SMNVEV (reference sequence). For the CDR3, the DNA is TGTGCCAGCAGTACTATAGCGACCAGCTCCTACAATGAGCAGTTCTTC. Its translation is CASSTIATSSYNEQFF.

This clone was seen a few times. The CDR3: CASSASRDRAQYF. The CDR3 region has the DNA TGTGCCAGCAGTGCTAGCCGGGACAGGGCGCAGTATTTT. This chain connects TRBV6-4 to TRBJ2-3, with 9 bases that match TRBD1. The trim removed 4 bases at V and 10 bases at J, leaving 6 bases unmatched. CDR3 length: 13 residues. CDR1 and CDR2 from the germline V gene are MRHNA and SNTAGT.

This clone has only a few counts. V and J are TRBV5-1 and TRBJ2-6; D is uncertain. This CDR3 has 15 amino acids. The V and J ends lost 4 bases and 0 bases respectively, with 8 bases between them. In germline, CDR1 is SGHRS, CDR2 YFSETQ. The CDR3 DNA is TGCGCCAGCAGCCCAACAGTCTCTGGGGCCAACGTCCTGACTTTC. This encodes CASSPTVSGANVLTF.

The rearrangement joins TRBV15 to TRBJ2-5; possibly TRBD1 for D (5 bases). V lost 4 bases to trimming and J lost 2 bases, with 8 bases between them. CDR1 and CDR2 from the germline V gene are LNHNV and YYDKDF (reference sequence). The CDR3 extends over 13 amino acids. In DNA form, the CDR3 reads TGTGCCACCAGCAACCAGGGTCAAGAGACCCAGTACTTC. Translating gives CATSNQGQETQYF. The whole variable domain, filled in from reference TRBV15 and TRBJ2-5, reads DAMVIQNPRYQVTQFGKPVTLSCSQTLNHNVMYWYQQKSSQAPKLLFHYYDKDFNNEADTPDNFQSRRPNTSFCFLDIRSPGLGDTAMYLCATSNQGQETQYFGPGTRLLVL.

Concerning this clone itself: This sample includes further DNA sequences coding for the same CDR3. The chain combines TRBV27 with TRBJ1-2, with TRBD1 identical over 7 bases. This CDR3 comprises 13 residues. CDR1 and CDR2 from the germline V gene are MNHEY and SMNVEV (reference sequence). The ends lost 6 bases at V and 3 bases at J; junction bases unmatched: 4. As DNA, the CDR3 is TGTGCCAGCAGACCCACAGGGGACTATGGCTACACCTTC. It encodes CASRPTGDYGYTF.

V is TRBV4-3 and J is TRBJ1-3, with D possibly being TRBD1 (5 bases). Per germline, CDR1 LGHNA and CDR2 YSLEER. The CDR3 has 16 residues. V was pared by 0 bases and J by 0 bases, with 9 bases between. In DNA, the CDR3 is TGCGCCAGCAGCCAAGATGGGGCGGCCTCTGGAAACACCATATATTTT. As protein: CASSQDGAASGNTIYF.

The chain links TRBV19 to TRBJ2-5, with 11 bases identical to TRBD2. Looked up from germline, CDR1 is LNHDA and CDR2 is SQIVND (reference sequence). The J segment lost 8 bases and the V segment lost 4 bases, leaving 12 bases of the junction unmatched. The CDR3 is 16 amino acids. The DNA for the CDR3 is TGTGCCAGTAGTACCTGGACTAGCGGGCCCACGGATACCCAGTACTTC. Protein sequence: CASSTWTSGPTDTQYF. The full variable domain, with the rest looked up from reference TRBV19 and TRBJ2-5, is DGGITQSPKYLFRKEGQNVTLSCEQNLNHDAMYWYRQDPGQGLRLIYYSQIVNDFQKGDIAEGYSVSREKKESFPLTVTSAQKNPTAFYLCASSTWTSGPTDTQYFGPGTRLLVL.

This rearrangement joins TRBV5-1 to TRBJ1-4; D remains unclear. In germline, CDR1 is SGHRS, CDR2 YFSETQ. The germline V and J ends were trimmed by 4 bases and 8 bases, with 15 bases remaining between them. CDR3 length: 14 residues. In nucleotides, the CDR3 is TGCGCCAGCAGCGCGACATTCGGCTACGAAAAACTGTTTTTT. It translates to CASSATFGYEKLFF.